Here is one T cell receptor (beta chain) with its context. This clonotype has at least ten counts. The antigen this receptor binds is unknown. Base quality data are lacking; no much larger clone is found one base away. These data belong to a study of CD8 T cells in ankylosing spondylitis (dated by TCRdb to 2017 to 2019). Broadly, across the study: T cell receptor beta repertoires were profiled in healthy donors and ankylosing spondylitis patients so that disease-linked TCR variants could be found. The full study cohort was made up of about two dozen ankylosing spondylitis patients and around 100 healthy donors. Peripheral blood was sampled, and synovial fluid was also collected from ankylosing spondylitis patients. Results the study describes overall, beyond this receptor: A TCR beta motif of 7 or 8 highly homologous amino acid variants appeared characteristic of blood from ankylosing spondylitis patients. Some motif variants had previously been reported in the synovial fluid and blood of reactive arthritis patients, which suggests shared mechanisms of disease initiation. The disease-linked clones showed a CD8+ phenotype and occurred at relatively low frequencies in peripheral blood. According to the report, matched synovial fluid samples from ankylosing spondylitis patients were significantly enriched for the disease-linked clones.

The germline V gene specifies SGHRS as CDR1 and YFSETQ as CDR2. The cysteine opens and the phenylalanine closes a CDR3 of 15 amino acids. The only DNA kept is the CDR3, 45 bases in frame from the first base. V loses 1 base of germline sequence and J loses 4 bases, and the interval between the two ends is 12 bases. Sequencing was performed on an Illumina HiSeq 2500. TCR beta libraries were prepared by quantitative 5'-RACE with molecular barcodes. Concerning the study's data processing: A new computational method based on a probabilistic model of VDJ rearrangement was used to identify disease-linked TCR variants. Using fastp trimming at Q25 and MiXCR clonotype assembly, TCRdb reanalyzed the public sequencing data and kept in-frame beta chains. A single entry per CDR3 protein holds the most common genes and DNA from its merged rows. These V and J calls rely on TCRdb rather than the paper's analysis. The sample yields 250,000 to 400,000 distinct CDR3 sequences; roughly 11% were counted once. The leading ten clones occupy about a tenth of the sample.

This clonotype was obtained from a female donor with ankylosing spondylitis or in good health (not recorded which). Sequenced sample: blood, either unsorted or a sorted T cell fraction (not recorded which). The chain couples TRBV5-1 to TRBJ1-5; confidence is insufficient to name the D gene. The bases are TGCGCCAGCAGCTTGATGCCCAGTGGGAATCAGCCCCAGCATTTT. The resulting protein is CASSLMPSGNQPQHF. Extended through the reference TRBV5-1 and TRBJ1-5 proteins, this CDR3 yields the full variable domain: KAGVTQTPRYLIKTRGQQVTLSCSPISGHRSVSWYQQTPGQGLQFLFEYFSETQRNKGNFPGRFSGRQFSNSRSEMNVSTLELGDSALYLCASSLMPSGNQPQHFGDGTRLSIL.